This T cell receptor beta chain was captured in a study of cytomegalovirus exposure and HLA in healthy donors. PCR involved 60 Vbeta and 13 Jbeta primers. Sequencing used immunoSEQ multiplex PCR; TCRdb keeps in-frame clones, though not all of them. The table records more than 95,000 clones, around 80% of them present only once. Germline lookup yields CDR1 SGHNT and CDR2 YYREEE (reference sequence). V gave up 1 base and J gave up 8 bases; unmatched junction bases: 8. The CDR3 is made up of 14 amino acids. Study results and caveats: The only immune exposure information that was available was CMV serostatus. Researchers reported that three CMV-associated chains were confirmed in vitro as CMV antigen-specific. Reportedly, diagnosis of cytomegalovirus status by the classifier showed high specificity and sensitivity.

Concerning this clone: Its target is not known.

The chain carries TRBV5-4 and TRBJ1-2, with 7 positions matching TRBD1. The sequenced sample was PBMCs. This sequence was found in a woman aged 25 to 39 in good health and CMV-seronegative. For the CDR3, the DNA is TGTGCCAGCAGCTTGTTTTCTGCAGGGGGGGGCTACACCTTC. Encoded protein: CASSLFSAGGGYTF.